This TCR beta chain was captured by sequencing in a study of beta chain features in type 1 diabetes. The study, taken as a whole, reports: For patients, the naive, central memory and Treg TCRB repertoires appeared more alike than for healthy donors. Researchers caution that PCR might favor shorter templates, equally among patients and controls.

This clone was picked up a small number of times. The antigen is not known. Reverse transcribing all isolated RNA meant expressed TCRB transcripts were sequenced. Sequencing was performed with immunoSEQ multiplex PCR; in TCRdb, only in-frame clones are kept and a portion is missing. The sample records about 150,000 clones, roughly 48% being singletons. CD45RO/CCR7/CD25/CD127/CD95/CD27 separated CD4+ naive, central memory, regulatory and stem cell-like memory cells by sorting. CDR3 length equals 14 residues. Looked up from germline, CDR1 is LNHDA and CDR2 is SQIVND (reference sequence). Trimming left V 5 bases short and J 5 bases short, with 16 bases between.

The sequence was obtained from a man aged 18 to 29 in good health. This chain uses TRBV19 with TRBJ2-7; TRBD1 might be the D (5 bases). The sample consisted of Tregs from blood. The CDR3 DNA reads TGTGCCAGTAGTTCTAGGGGCCTTGGAGACGAGCAGTACTTC. Amino acids: CASSSRGLGDEQYF.